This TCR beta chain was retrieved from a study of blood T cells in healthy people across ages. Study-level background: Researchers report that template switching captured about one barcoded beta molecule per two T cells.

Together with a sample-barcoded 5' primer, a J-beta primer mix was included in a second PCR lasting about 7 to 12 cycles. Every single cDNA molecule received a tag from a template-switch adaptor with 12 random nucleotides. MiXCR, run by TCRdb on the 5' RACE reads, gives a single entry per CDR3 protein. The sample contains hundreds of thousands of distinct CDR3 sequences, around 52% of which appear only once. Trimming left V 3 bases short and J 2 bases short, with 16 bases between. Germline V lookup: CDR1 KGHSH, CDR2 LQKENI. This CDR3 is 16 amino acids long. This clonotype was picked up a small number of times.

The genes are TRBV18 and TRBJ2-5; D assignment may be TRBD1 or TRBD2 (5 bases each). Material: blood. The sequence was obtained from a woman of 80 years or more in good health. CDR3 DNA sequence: TGTGCCAGCTCACCGGTGGGACGAGCGTCTCAAGAGACCCAGTACTTC. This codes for CASSPVGRASQETQYF.